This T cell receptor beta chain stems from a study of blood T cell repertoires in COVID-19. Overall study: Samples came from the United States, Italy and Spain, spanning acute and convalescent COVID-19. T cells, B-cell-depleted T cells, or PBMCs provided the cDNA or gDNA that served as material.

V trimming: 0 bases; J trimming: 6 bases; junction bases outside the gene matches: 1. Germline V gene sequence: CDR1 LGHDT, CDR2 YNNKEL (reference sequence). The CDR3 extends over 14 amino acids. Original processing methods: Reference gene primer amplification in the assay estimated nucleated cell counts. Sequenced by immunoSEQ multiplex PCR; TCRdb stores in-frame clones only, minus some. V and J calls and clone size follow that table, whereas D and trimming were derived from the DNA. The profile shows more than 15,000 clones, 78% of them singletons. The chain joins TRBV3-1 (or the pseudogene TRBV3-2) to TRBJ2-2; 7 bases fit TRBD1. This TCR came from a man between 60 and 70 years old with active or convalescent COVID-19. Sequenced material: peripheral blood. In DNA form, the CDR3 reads TGTGCCAGCAGCCAAGAAGGGACAGCCGGGGAGCTGTTTTTT. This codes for CASSQEGTAGELFF.